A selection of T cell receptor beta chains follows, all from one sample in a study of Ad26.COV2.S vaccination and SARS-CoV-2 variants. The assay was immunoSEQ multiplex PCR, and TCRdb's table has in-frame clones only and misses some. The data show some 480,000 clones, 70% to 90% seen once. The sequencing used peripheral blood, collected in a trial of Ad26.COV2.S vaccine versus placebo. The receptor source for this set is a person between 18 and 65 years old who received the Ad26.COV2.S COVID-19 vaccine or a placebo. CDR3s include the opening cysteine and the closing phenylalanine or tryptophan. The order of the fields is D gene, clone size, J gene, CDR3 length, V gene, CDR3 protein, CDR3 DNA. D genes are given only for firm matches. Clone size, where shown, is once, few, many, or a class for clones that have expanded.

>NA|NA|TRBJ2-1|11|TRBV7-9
CASSFKDEQFF
TGTGCCAGCAGCTTTAAGGATGAGCAGTTCTTC
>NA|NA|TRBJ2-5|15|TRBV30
CAWSHTRGTQETQYF
TGTGCCTGGAGCCATACGCGGGGAACCCAAGAGACCCAGTACTTC
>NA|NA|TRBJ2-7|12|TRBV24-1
CATSDLGGEQYF
TGTGCCACCAGTGATTTGGGAGGCGAGCAGTACTTC
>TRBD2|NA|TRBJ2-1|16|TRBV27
CASSLFVPTSGVRQFF
TGTGCCAGCAGTTTATTTGTGCCGACTAGCGGGGTGAGGCAGTTCTTC
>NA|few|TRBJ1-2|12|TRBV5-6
CASSEGTYGYTF
TGTGCCAGCAGCGAGGGGACTTATGGCTACACCTTC
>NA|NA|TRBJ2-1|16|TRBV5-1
CASSLTGPTAANEQFF
TGCGCCAGCAGCTTAACCGGGCCCACGGCGGCAAATGAGCAGTTCTTC
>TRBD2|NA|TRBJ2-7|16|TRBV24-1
CATSDRLAGGSYEQYF
TGTGCCACCAGTGATAGGCTAGCGGGAGGATCCTACGAGCAGTACTTC
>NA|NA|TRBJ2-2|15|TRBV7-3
CASSLTGFPTGELFF
TGTGCCAGCAGCTTAACTGGGTTTCCCACCGGGGAGCTGTTTTTT
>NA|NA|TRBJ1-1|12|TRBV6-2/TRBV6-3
CASSLKNTEAFF
TGTGCCAGCAGTCTGAAGAACACTGAAGCTTTCTTT
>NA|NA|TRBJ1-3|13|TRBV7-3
CASSLGAGNTIYF
TGTGCCAGCAGCTTGGGCGCTGGAAACACCATATATTTT
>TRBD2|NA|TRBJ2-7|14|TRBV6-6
CATRTSGSGYEQYF
TGTGCCACCAGGACTAGCGGGAGCGGCTACGAGCAGTACTTC
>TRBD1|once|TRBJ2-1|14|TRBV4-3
CASSQDPTGDEQFF
TGCGCCAGCAGCCAAGACCCCACAGGGGATGAGCAGTTCTTC
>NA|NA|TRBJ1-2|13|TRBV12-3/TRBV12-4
CASSFRANYGYTF
TGTGCCAGCAGTTTCAGAGCTAACTATGGCTACACCTTC
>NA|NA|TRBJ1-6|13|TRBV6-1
CASSEIGNSPLHF
TGTGCCAGCAGTGAAATAGGCAATTCACCCCTCCACTTT
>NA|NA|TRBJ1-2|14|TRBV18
CASSPDQTVYGYTF
TGTGCCAGCTCACCCGATCAGACAGTCTATGGCTACACCTTC
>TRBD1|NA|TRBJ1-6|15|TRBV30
CAWAWQTGVNSPLHF
TGTGCCTGGGCTTGGCAGACAGGGGTAAATTCACCCCTCCACTTT
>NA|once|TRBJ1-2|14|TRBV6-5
CASRGTATNYGYTF
TGTGCCAGCAGGGGGACGGCTACTAACTATGGCTACACCTTC